This T cell receptor beta chain stems from a study of glioma-infiltrating T cells. Only a few counts were recorded for this clonotype. Its antigen is as yet unknown. Study outcomes and limitations: Signature shared blood CDR3 motifs were enriched in low-divergence and depleted in high-divergence patients. Above-expected tissue-blood divergence occurred in all gliomas, most in low-grade ones.

TCR alpha and beta CDR3 regions were amplified from RNA using iRepertoire nested multiplex PCR. Each CDR3 protein is one row after TCRdb ran MiXCR on the multiplex PCR reads. Among about 410,000 distinct CDR3 sequences, approximately 42% were seen once, and the ten largest hold about 12%. The receptor was isolated from a human donor with low-grade glioma or glioblastoma, undergoing nonglioma brain surgery, or in good health (not recorded which). Sample: glioma tissue, nonneoplastic brain tissue, or PBMCs (not recorded which).

Here the CDR3 DNA reads TGTGCCAGCTCACCACTAGGGACATCCTACGAGCAGTACTTC. This codes for CASSPLGTSYEQYF. The chain has TRBV18 and TRBJ2-7; D might be TRBD1 (6 bases). Trimming removed 1 base at V and 1 base at J, with 8 bases between. Germline V gene sequence: CDR1 KGHSH, CDR2 LQKENI. This CDR3 is built from 14 residues.